The 25 T cell receptor beta chains reported below all come from one sample, sequenced in a study of beta chain features in type 1 diabetes. Whole-study findings and limits: The study found moderately but significantly shorter TCRB CDR3s in all four CD4+ subsets of Type 1 diabetes patients.

Reverse transcription of all isolated RNA meant that expressed TCRB transcripts were sequenced. The method was immunoSEQ multiplex PCR; TCRdb's version includes in-frame clones alone and lacks a portion of them. The table includes about 700,000 clones, around 15% detected once. These receptors have no known antigen. Sequenced material: naive CD4+ T cells from blood. The source of these receptors is a man aged 18 to 30 with type 1 diabetes.

The CDR3 sequence: CAWSPRVLSGANVLTF. CDR3 sequence (DNA): TGTGCCTGGAGTCCCAGGGTCTTGTCTGGGGCCAACGTCCTGACTTTC. The chain employs TRBV30 and TRBJ2-6; TRBD1 might be the D (5 bases). The germline CDR1 and CDR2 sequences are GTSNPN and SVGIG (reference sequence). Trimming left V 2 bases short and J 1 base short, with 12 bases between. The CDR3 spans 16 residues.

The J gene is TRBJ2-6, the V gene TRBV7-3, with 7 nucleotides matching TRBD1. Losses at the gene ends were 6 bases for V and 5 bases for J; bases not matched to a gene: 16. This CDR3 comprises 18 residues. In germline, CDR1 is SGHTA, CDR2 FQGTGA. For the CDR3, the DNA is TGTGCCAGCAGTTCCCAACCGGGACAGACCTTCCGGGCCAACGTCCTGACTTTC. Encoded protein: CASSSQPGQTFRANVLTF.

This clone was counted only a few times. The CDR3 DNA reads TGTGCCAGCAGCAAAGCCCGAGGTGAGAAAGATACGCAGTATTTT. This encodes CASSKARGEKDTQYF. The gene calls are TRBV21-1 and TRBJ2-3; the D call of TRBD2 is as the table states it, not checked on the DNA. TRBV21-1 is recorded as a pseudogene. The CDR3 contains 15 residues.

This rearrangement joins TRBV14 to TRBJ2-3, with 10 bases that match TRBD1. The V segment lost 3 bases and the J segment 7 bases; nucleotides outside the gene matches: 10. Looked up from germline, CDR1 is SGHDN and CDR2 is FVKESK. The CDR3 consists of 16 residues. CDR3 sequence (DNA): TGTGCCAGCAGCCAGCGACCGGGACAGGGGCCGAATACGCAGTATTTT. As protein: CASSQRPGQGPNTQYF.

This clone was observed a handful of times. This rearrangement joins TRBV7-9 to TRBJ2-3, with a tentative D call TRBD2 (5 bases). The CDR3 is made up of 16 amino acids. Per germline, CDR1 SEHNR and CDR2 FQNEAQ (reference sequence). Trimming removed 5 bases at V and 2 bases at J, with 17 bases between. Here the CDR3 DNA reads TGTGCCAGCAGCCCACCCGAGGGTAAGGACACAGATACGCAGTATTTT. It encodes CASSPPEGKDTDTQYF.

J is TRBJ1-1 and V is TRBV6-1; D gene uncertain. V shed 0 bases and J shed 0 bases, with 5 bases lying between them. Germline CDR1 reads MNHNS; CDR2 reads SASEGT. The CDR3 runs 14 residues. Here the CDR3 DNA reads TGTGCCAGCAGTGAAGCCAGTCTGAACACTGAAGCTTTCTTT. Amino acid sequence: CASSEASLNTEAFF.

A few counts support this clone. This chain connects TRBV25-1 to TRBJ1-1; D is undetermined. The CDR3 totals 14 residues. Trimming removed 4 bases from V and 3 bases from J, with 12 bases in between. Germline loops: CDR1 MGHDK, CDR2 SYGVNS. DNA for the CDR3: TGTGCCAGCAGTGGGTCTGGGTGGGACACTGAAGCTTTCTTT. Amino acid sequence: CASSGSGWDTEAFF.

The chain carries TRBV19 and TRBJ1-4; tentatively, D is TRBD1 (6 bases). V was clipped by 2 bases and J by 3 bases, with 7 bases between them. The CDR3 extends over 14 amino acids. Germline assignment: CDR1 LNHDA and CDR2 SQIVND (reference sequence). The CDR3 coding sequence is TGTGCCAGTAGTATACACAGGGCTAATGAAAAACTGTTTTTT. Its protein product is CASSIHRANEKLFF.

Comment on this clone: A junction boundary mismatches the germline segment, possibly from a read error. The chain uses TRBV27 and TRBJ2-3; 9 positions agree with TRBD2. CDR1 and CDR2 (germline): MNHEY, SMNVEV (reference sequence). This CDR3 has 15 residues. The CDR3 DNA reads as TGTGCCACCAGTAGGGCTAGCGGGAACACAGATACGCAGTATTTT. This encodes CATSRASGNTDTQYF.

There are a few counts of this clone. This chain links TRBV7-6 with TRBJ2-5; unclear D gene. The V gene lost 6 bases and the J gene lost 5 bases, with 7 bases spanning the gap. CDR1 is SGHVS and CDR2 is FNYEAQ in the germline V gene. This CDR3 spans 11 amino acids. The CDR3 loop reads CASSKRETQYF. The CDR3 DNA follows: TGTGCCAGCAGTAAGAGGGAGACCCAGTACTTC.

This clone was counted between two and nine times. This chain connects TRBV7-8 to TRBJ2-7; D perhaps matches TRBD2 (6 bases). This CDR3 is 15 amino acids long. The germline V gene has CDR1 SGHVS and CDR2 FQNEAQ. The ends were cut back, 2 bases at V and 1 base at J, with 12 bases in the middle. The CDR3 here is CASSLWGEGSYEQYF. CDR3 sequence (DNA): TGTGCCAGCAGCTTATGGGGGGAAGGTTCCTACGAGCAGTACTTC. Based on the CDR3 plus reference TRBV7-8 and TRBJ2-7, the full variable domain is GAGVSQSPRYKVAKRGQDVALRCDPISGHVSLFWYQQALGQGPEFLTYFQNEAQLDKSGLPSDRFFAERPEGSVSTLKIQRTQQEDSAVYLCASSLWGEGSYEQYFGPGTRLTVT.

This chain joins TRBV9 and TRBJ2-2; no firm D call. There are 15 residues in the CDR3. Trimming cost V 0 bases and J 7 bases, with 13 bases left between them. Germline CDR1 reads SGDLS; CDR2 reads YYNGEE. CDR3 amino acids: CASSVAPRVGGELFF. For the CDR3, the DNA is TGTGCCAGCAGCGTAGCTCCAAGAGTAGGCGGGGAGCTGTTTTTT.

The CDR3 protein is CASSFQGQGVETQYF. For the CDR3, the DNA is TGTGCCAGCAGCTTTCAGGGACAGGGGGTAGAGACCCAGTACTTC. This chain uses TRBV7-7 with TRBJ2-5; 11 bases map to TRBD1. V lost 3 bases and J lost 4; bases outside the gene matches: 4. The CDR3 is 15 residues long. Germline V lookup: CDR1 SSHAT, CDR2 FNYEAQ (reference sequence).

The gene calls are TRBV5-1 and TRBJ2-7; no definite D call. Germline V gene lookup returns CDR1 SGHRS and CDR2 YFSETQ. The CDR3 is 15 amino acids. V was cut by 0 bases and J by 4 bases, with 14 bases left in between. CDR3 sequence: CASSLAVAETYEQYF. The CDR3 bases are TGCGCCAGCAGCTTGGCCGTGGCTGAGACTTACGAGCAGTACTTC.

The CDR3 DNA is TGCGCCAGCAGCCCGGGACAGGGGATTGAAAAACTGTTTTTT. Amino acid sequence: CASSPGQGIEKLFF. The rearrangement uses TRBV5-1 and TRBJ1-4, with 10 bases lining up with TRBD1. Germline CDR1 SGHRS, CDR2 YFSETQ. This CDR3 has 14 residues. The V segment lost 4 bases and the J segment 7 bases; nucleotides outside the gene matches: 4.

The chain is built from TRBV30 and TRBJ2-2, with 8 bases identical to TRBD2. Looked up from germline, CDR1 is GTSNPN and CDR2 is SVGIG (reference sequence). The J segment lost 5 bases and the V segment lost 2 bases, leaving 16 bases of the junction unmatched. This CDR3 is built from 18 residues. The CDR3 spells CAWSMGVRHRGGTGELFF. The CDR3 bases are TGTGCCTGGAGTATGGGTGTACGACACCGCGGGGGGACCGGGGAGCTGTTTTTT.

The chain has TRBV11-1 and TRBJ2-2; unclear D gene. V lost 0 bases, J lost 3 bases, and 5 bases lay in between. Germline V gene sequence: CDR1 SGHAT, CDR2 FQDESV (reference sequence). The CDR3 consists of 14 residues. CDR3 amino acids: CASSLAGYTGELFF. The CDR3 nucleotides are TGTGCCAGCAGCTTAGCCGGCTACACCGGGGAGCTGTTTTTT.

Points on this clone: The same CDR3 also results from other DNA sequences found in this sample. The J gene is TRBJ1-4, the V gene TRBV5-1; D gene unclear. This CDR3 is built from 14 residues. Germline assignment: CDR1 SGHRS and CDR2 YFSETQ. Trimming removed 0 bases at V and 2 bases at J, with 5 bases between. The CDR3 coding sequence is TGCGCCAGCAGCTTGGGGCAGACTAATGAAAAACTGTTTTTT. It is translated as CASSLGQTNEKLFF.

V gene TRBV30 combines with J gene TRBJ1-5; 8 bases are shared with TRBD1. With 0 bases clipped from V and 7 bases from J, the junction kept 11 bases outside the gene matches. In germline, CDR1 is GTSNPN, CDR2 SVGIG (reference sequence). This CDR3 contains 16 residues. The DNA of the CDR3 is TGTGCCTGGAGTGTTAACGGCAGGGGGCTGGGGCAGCCCCAGCATTTT. It codes for CAWSVNGRGLGQPQHF.

This rearrangement joins TRBV5-4 to TRBJ1-6; 8 bases are a match to TRBD1. The germline V gene encodes CDR1 SGHNT and CDR2 YYREEE (reference sequence). V shed 3 bases and J 10 bases; nucleotides not matched to a gene: 15. The CDR3 extends over 17 amino acids. DNA for the CDR3: TGTGCCAGCAGCTACGGACAGGGAGTCTTTACGAACTCACCCCTCCACTTT. This sequence encodes CASSYGQGVFTNSPLHF.

The chain carries TRBV28 and TRBJ2-7; possibly TRBD1 for D (5 bases). This CDR3 comprises 16 residues. Germline CDR1 MDHEN, CDR2 SYDVKM. The V end lost 5 bases, the J end lost 6 bases, and 23 bases lay between the germline ends. DNA of the CDR3: TGTGCCAGCAGTCCTGCCCTCCTCCTCCAGGGCGGCGAGCAGTACTTC. It encodes CASSPALLLQGGEQYF. The full variable domain, its missing parts supplied by reference TRBV28 and TRBJ2-7, is DVKVTQSSRYLVKRTGEKVFLECVQDMDHENMFWYRQDPGLGLRLIYFSYDVKMKEKGDIPEGYSVSREKKERFSLILESASTNQTSMYLCASSPALLLQGGEQYFGPGTRLTVT.

This clone was seen a few times. The chain couples TRBV25-1 to TRBJ2-6; D call uncertain. The germline V gene encodes CDR1 MGHDK and CDR2 SYGVNS. V lost 4 bases, J lost 4 bases, and 2 bases lay in between. The CDR3 has 12 amino acids. The CDR3 is CASSGGANVLTF. The CDR3 region has the DNA TGTGCCAGCAGTGGGGGGGCCAACGTCCTGACTTTC.

This clone was picked up a small number of times. J is TRBJ2-7 and V is TRBV6-1; maybe TRBD1 (6 bases). CDR3 length: 13 amino acids. Germline V gives CDR1 MNHNS, CDR2 SASEGT. V lost 10 bases and J 0 bases, leaving 13 bases between the germline ends. This CDR3 is CATFDRNSYEQYF. The CDR3 region has the DNA TGTGCCACCTTCGACAGGAACTCCTACGAGCAGTACTTC.

This clone has only a few counts. The V gene is TRBV4-1, the J gene TRBJ2-7, with TRBD2 as a possible D gene (5 bases). The CDR3 sequence is 16 residues long. Germline V lookup: CDR1 MGHRA, CDR2 YSYEKL. V lost 1 base and J lost 7, with 20 bases in between. This chain's CDR3 is CASSQGDGGSTGEQYF. The CDR3 DNA reads as TGCGCCAGCAGCCAAGGGGATGGAGGATCGACGGGGGAGCAGTACTTC.

The chain employs TRBV30 and TRBJ2-5, with D perhaps TRBD1 (5 bases). This CDR3 contains 14 residues. Trimming pared 1 base from V and 0 bases from J, leaving 9 bases between. The germline V gene has CDR1 GTSNPN and CDR2 SVGIG (reference sequence). The CDR3 DNA reads TGTGCCTGGAGTGGGGGCCGGTACCAAGAGACCCAGTACTTC. Its protein product is CAWSGGRYQETQYF.